This note documents a single T cell receptor beta chain sequence. Trimming took 2 bases from V and 4 from J; bases not matched to a gene: 8. Germline V CDR1 and CDR2: SGHAT, FQNNGV. This CDR3 is built from 17 residues. These data are taken from a study of control samples from healthy donors and cancer patients. The table came from immunoSEQ multiplex PCR; TCRdb's copy has only in-frame clones and leaves some out. The sample gives about 140,000 clones, around 90% of which show up once; under 9% is in the top ten. The sequence was collected from a man aged 18 to 29 in good health. This chain uses TRBV11-2 with TRBJ1-2; 12 bases map to TRBD1. The specimen sequenced was blood. CDR3 loop: CASSLTPGQGAGYGYTF. CDR3 DNA: TGTGCCAGCAGCTTAACGCCGGGACAGGGGGCAGGCTATGGCTACACCTTC.